The clone carrying this T cell receptor (beta chain) appeared a few times. This specimen belongs to a study of blood T cell repertoires in COVID-19. TCRdb keeps only in-frame clones here, not all; method: immunoSEQ multiplex PCR. The table shows around 220,000 clones, with around four fifths occurring only once. CDR1 MNHEY and CDR2 SVGEGT come from the germline V gene. This CDR3 region has 15 residues. V was shortened by 0 bases and J by 0 bases, with 8 bases between the two germline ends. The chain links TRBV6-2 or TRBV6-3 to TRBJ1-1; D remains unclear. Sequenced: peripheral blood. This receptor was taken from a woman of 80 years or more with COVID-19, enrolled during active disease. CDR3 sequence reads: CASSYSTLLNTEAFF. CDR3 coding DNA: TGTGCCAGCAGTTACTCTACTTTATTGAACACTGAAGCTTTCTTT.